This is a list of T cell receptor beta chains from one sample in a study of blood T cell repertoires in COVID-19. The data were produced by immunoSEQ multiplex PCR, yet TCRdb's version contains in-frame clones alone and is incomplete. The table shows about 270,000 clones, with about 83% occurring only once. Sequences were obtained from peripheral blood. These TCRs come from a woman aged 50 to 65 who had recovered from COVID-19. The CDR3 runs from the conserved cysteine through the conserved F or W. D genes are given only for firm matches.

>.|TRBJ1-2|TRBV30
CAWRATANYGYTF
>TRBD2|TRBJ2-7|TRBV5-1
CASSEPGLSRPGEQYF
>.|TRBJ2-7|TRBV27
CASSLGASYEQYF
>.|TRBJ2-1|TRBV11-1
CASSLSGYNEQFF
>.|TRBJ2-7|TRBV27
CASEGSGNEQYF
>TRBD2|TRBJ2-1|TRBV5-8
CASSLEGTSGRKNEQFF
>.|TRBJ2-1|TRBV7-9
CASSLDPLSNEQFF
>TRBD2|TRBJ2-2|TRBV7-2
CASSHRASGTGELFF
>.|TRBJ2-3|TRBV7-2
CASSLRDTQYF
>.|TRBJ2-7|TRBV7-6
CASSLEGGSDYEQYF
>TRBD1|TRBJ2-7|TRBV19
CASSIGTGETYEQYF
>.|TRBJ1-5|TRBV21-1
CASSKGGGYQPQHF
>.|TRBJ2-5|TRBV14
CASRLVNDRRKTQYF
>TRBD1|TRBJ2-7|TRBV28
CASSTSGGQGPYEQYF
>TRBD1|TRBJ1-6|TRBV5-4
CASSVGQGALYNSPLHF
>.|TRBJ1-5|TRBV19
CASTPSPRANQPQHF
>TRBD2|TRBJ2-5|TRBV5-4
CASSPTSGTQETQYF
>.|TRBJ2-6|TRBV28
CASRTSVSSGANVLTF
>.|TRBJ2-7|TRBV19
CASSPGWQLIYEQYF
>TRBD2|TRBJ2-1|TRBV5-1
CASSPGGGGNEQFF
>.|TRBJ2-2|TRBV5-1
CASKLTGDTGELFF
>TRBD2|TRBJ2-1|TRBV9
CASSVSSGGGSYNEQFF
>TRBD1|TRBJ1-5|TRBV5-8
CASSLGTGVWPQHF
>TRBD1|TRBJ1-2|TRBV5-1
CASSTGTGFAYGYTF
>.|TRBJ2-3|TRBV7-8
CASGLAADTQYF
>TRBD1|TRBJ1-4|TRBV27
CASSPKPQGARIGKLFF
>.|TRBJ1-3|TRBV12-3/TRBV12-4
CASSFKTIYF
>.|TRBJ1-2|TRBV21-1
CASRSGAGGDYGYTF
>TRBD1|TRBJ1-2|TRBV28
CASSPGQGNYGYTF
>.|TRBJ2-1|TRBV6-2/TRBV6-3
CASSRVRRVGHNEQFF
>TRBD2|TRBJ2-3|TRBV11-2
CASSSPRIAGGRDTQYF
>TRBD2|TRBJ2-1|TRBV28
CASSHTSGGAYEQFF
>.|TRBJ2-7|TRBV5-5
CASSLQGAREQYF
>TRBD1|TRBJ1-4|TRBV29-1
CSVGTGSSEKLFF
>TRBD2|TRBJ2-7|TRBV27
CASSFSWRGGEQYF
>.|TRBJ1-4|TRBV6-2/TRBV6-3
CASSYARITGATNEKLFF